This entry lists 25 T cell receptor beta chains sequenced from one sample in a study of cytomegalovirus exposure and HLA in healthy donors. The PCR contained 60 Vbeta and 13 Jbeta primers. Some clones are missing from TCRdb's copy, which holds only in-frame ones; the method was immunoSEQ multiplex PCR. The sample contains around 170,000 clones, less than 80% of which appear only once. Sequencing was performed on PBMCs. Receptors were obtained from a young man in good health and CMV-seronegative.

This clone was seen once. The chain employs TRBV27 and TRBJ2-3, with 9 bases that match TRBD2. The CDR3 totals 15 residues. The ends lost 2 bases at V and 6 bases at J; junction bases unmatched: 6. Germline assignment: CDR1 MNHEY and CDR2 SMNVEV (reference sequence). In DNA, the CDR3 is TGTGCCAGCAGTTTAATTTGGCGGGAGGGGGATACGCAGTATTTT. Translated: CASSLIWREGDTQYF.

This sequence joins TRBV14 and TRBJ1-2, with D possibly being TRBD1 (5 bases). V was shortened by 6 bases and J by 4 bases, with 15 bases between the two germline ends. Germline V gives CDR1 SGHDN, CDR2 FVKESK. The CDR3 is made up of 14 amino acids. CDR3 amino acids: CASSPLGAGYGYTF. CDR3 DNA: TGTGCCAGCAGTCCTCTAGGGGCAGGCTATGGCTACACCTTC.

The J gene is TRBJ1-4, the V gene TRBV30; no reliable D call. Trimming stripped 2 bases from V and 3 bases from J, with 7 bases between. Germline values: CDR1 GTSNPN, CDR2 SVGIG (reference sequence). CDR3 size: 13 residues. The CDR3 sequence: CAWSWAANEKLFF. The CDR3 DNA sequence: TGTGCCTGGAGTTGGGCAGCTAATGAAAAACTGTTTTTT.

This clone has just one count. The chain uses TRBV19 and TRBJ2-7, with D maybe TRBD2 (6 bases). Trimming removed 5 bases from V and 7 bases from J, with 21 bases in between. The CDR3 covers 15 residues. CDR1 and CDR2 (germline): LNHDA, SQIVND (reference sequence). DNA of the CDR3: TGTGCCAGTAGTTCCTCCCGACTAGGCGATCGGGAGCAGTACTTC. This encodes CASSSSRLGDREQYF.

The chain couples TRBV5-1 to TRBJ2-6; TRBD1 agrees at 7 bases. Germline V gene data show CDR1 as SGHRS and CDR2 as YFSETQ. V trimming: 5 bases; J trimming: 4 bases; junction bases outside the gene matches: 9. The CDR3 extends over 16 amino acids. For the CDR3, the DNA is TGCGCCAGCAGTAAGCAAACAGGGGTCGGGGCCAACGTCCTGACTTTC. It codes for CASSKQTGVGANVLTF.

This clone appeared a few times. CDR3 nucleotides: TGTGCCAGCAGCCCCATACTCAACACTGAAGCTTTCTTT. Amino acid sequence: CASSPILNTEAFF. The rearrangement uses TRBV14 and TRBJ1-1, with D unclear. The CDR3 totals 13 residues. Germline CDR1 is SGHDN and CDR2 is FVKESK. Trimming took off 4 bases at V and 2 bases at J, with 8 bases between the two ends.

The rearrangement joins TRBV6-6 to TRBJ1-4; D not certain. Germline V lookup: CDR1 MNHNY, CDR2 SVGAGI (reference sequence). The V gene lost 2 bases and the J gene lost 5 bases, with 12 bases spanning the gap. This CDR3 comprises 15 residues. CDR3 sequence: CASSYPGRENEKLFF. Here the CDR3 DNA reads TGTGCCAGCAGTTACCCCGGTAGGGAGAATGAAAAACTGTTTTTT.

Note on this clone: This same CDR3 is encoded by further DNA sequences in the sample. V is TRBV9 and J is TRBJ2-3; unclear D gene. The V end lost 2 bases, the J end lost 1 base, and 5 bases lay between the germline ends. This CDR3 spans 13 amino acids. Germline values: CDR1 SGDLS, CDR2 YYNGEE. CDR3 sequence (DNA): TGTGCCAGCAGCGTTCGGGGCACAGATACGCAGTATTTT. Residues: CASSVRGTDTQYF.

The CDR3 DNA sequence: TGTGCCAGCACCTTGTGGGGGTGGACAGGGCTCACCGGGGAGCTGTTTTTT. Translating gives CASTLWGWTGLTGELFF. V is TRBV28 and J is TRBJ2-2; TRBD1 matches at 8 bases. The CDR3 consists of 17 residues. J gave up 4 bases and V 7 bases, and 14 bases lay outside the gene matches. Germline V gene lookup returns CDR1 MDHEN and CDR2 SYDVKM.

This clone came up a few times. This chain uses TRBV29-1 with TRBJ2-7, with 8 bases that match TRBD2. This CDR3 has 16 residues. The germline V gene encodes CDR1 SQVTM and CDR2 ANQGSEA. V was clipped by 3 bases and J by 4 bases; unmatched bases: 14. DNA of the CDR3: TGCAGCGTTGAGGGGGTAGCGGGAAGGGCCCCGTACGAGCAGTACTTC. The encoded protein is CSVEGVAGRAPYEQYF.

The V and J genes are TRBV6-1 and TRBJ2-3; D is uncertain. The CDR3 spans 14 residues. Germline values: CDR1 MNHNS, CDR2 SASEGT. Trimming pared 3 bases from V and 1 base from J, leaving 8 bases between. Here the CDR3 reads CASSDRSRTDTQYF. Written as DNA, the CDR3 is TGTGCCAGCAGTGACAGGTCCCGCACAGATACGCAGTATTTT.

There are a few counts of this clone. The chain has TRBV14 and TRBJ1-1, with D possibly TRBD1 on 5 matching bases. This CDR3 comprises 13 residues. V lost 3 bases and J 10 bases, leaving 15 bases between the germline ends. The germline gives CDR1 SGHDN, CDR2 FVKESK. CDR3 sequence (DNA): TGTGCCAGCAGCCATGGGGGGAACTCCCCAGCTTTCTTT. The encoded protein is CASSHGGNSPAFF.

This clone was seen only a few times. The chain has TRBV5-5 and TRBJ1-5; TRBD1 aligns across 7 bases. The V gene's germline CDR1 is SGHKS and CDR2 YYEKEE (reference sequence). Trimming cost V 4 bases and J 5 bases; bases outside gene matches: 9. The CDR3 contains 15 residues. The CDR3 spells CASSLQTGHHQPQHF. The CDR3 DNA reads TGTGCCAGCAGCCTACAGACAGGGCACCATCAGCCCCAGCATTTT.

V and J are TRBV19 and TRBJ1-1, with 8 bases fitting TRBD1. Trimming removed 10 bases from V and 3 bases from J; junction bases left unmatched: 13. CDR1 is LNHDA, CDR2 SQIVND, per germline (reference sequence). The CDR3 is 15 residues long. The CDR3 bases are TGTGCCAACTTAAAAACAGGGGGAATCGACACTGAAGCTTTCTTT. It is translated as CANLKTGGIDTEAFF.

This clone was recorded a few times. This chain uses TRBV6-6 with TRBJ1-1; D call uncertain. V was shortened by 6 bases and J by 8 bases, with 13 bases between the two germline ends. There are 12 residues in the CDR3. The germline gives CDR1 MNHNY, CDR2 SVGAGI (reference sequence). Here the CDR3 DNA reads TGTGCCAGCAGCCCACACGGAGTCGAAGCTTTCTTT. Translated: CASSPHGVEAFF.

CDR3 loop: CASRRQTTTNEKLFF. CDR3 coding DNA: TGCGCCAGCAGACGGCAGACAACAACTAATGAAAAACTGTTTTTT. The chain links TRBV10-1 to TRBJ1-4; no clear D. Germline CDR1 is WNHNN and CDR2 is SYGVQD (reference sequence). There are 15 residues in the CDR3. V lost 6 bases, J lost 0 bases, and 11 bases lay in between.

The V gene is TRBV30, the J gene TRBJ2-5; the match to TRBD2 covers 8 bases. The CDR3 runs 13 residues. Germline CDR1 is GTSNPN and CDR2 is SVGIG (reference sequence). V lost 4 bases, J lost 9 bases, and 10 bases stayed unmatched. CDR3 in amino acids: CAWTYGSGGAQYF. The CDR3 bases are TGTGCCTGGACCTACGGTTCGGGGGGGGCCCAGTACTTC.

This clone has only a few counts. This chain uses TRBV4-2 with TRBJ2-5; 8 positions agree with TRBD2. V lost 2 bases and J lost 5; bases outside the gene matches: 7. Per germline, CDR1 LGHNA and CDR2 YNFKEQ. The CDR3 consists of 15 residues. The CDR3 region is CASSQTGLGSETQYF. For the CDR3, the DNA is TGTGCCAGCAGCCAAACGGGACTAGGGTCGGAGACCCAGTACTTC.

The chain carries TRBV9 and TRBJ2-1; D gene ambiguous. Germline V gene sequence: CDR1 SGDLS, CDR2 YYNGEE. The length of the CDR3 is 16 residues. Deletions cut 0 bases from V and 4 bases from J, with 14 bases between. The CDR3 spells CASSVGPALEYNEQFF. The DNA of the CDR3 is TGTGCCAGCAGCGTAGGCCCAGCGTTGGAATACAATGAGCAGTTCTTC.

This clone was recorded once. Within the sample, other DNA sequences also encode this same CDR3. V usage is TRBV6-1 and J usage is TRBJ2-3; TRBD1 might be the D (6 bases). This CDR3 is 16 amino acids long. CDR1 is MNHNS, CDR2 SASEGT, per germline. V was trimmed by 1 base and J by 5 bases, leaving 16 bases between them. CDR3: CASSEGLAGEQDTQYF. The DNA for the CDR3 is TGTGCCAGCAGTGAAGGGCTAGCAGGGGAACAAGATACGCAGTATTTT.

The chain uses TRBV29-1 and TRBJ1-2; D might be TRBD1 (5 bases). CDR1 is SQVTM and CDR2 is ANQGSEA in the germline V gene. Trimming took 4 bases from V and 4 from J, leaving 10 bases between them. This CDR3 is built from 12 residues. The CDR3 nucleotides are TGCAGCGTTGGTGAGACAGCCTATGGCTACACCTTC. It encodes CSVGETAYGYTF.

The chain links TRBV7-2 to TRBJ2-6; 7 positions agree with TRBD1. After removal of 4 bases from V and 4 bases from J, the junction contained 13 bases not matched to a gene. The CDR3 extends over 18 amino acids. Per germline, CDR1 SGHTA and CDR2 FQGNSA. CDR3 DNA: TGTGCCAGCAGCTCGGCCGGGACAGCCTTGGCGGGGGCCAACGTCCTGACTTTC. It translates to CASSSAGTALAGANVLTF.

This clone was picked up a small number of times. This chain links TRBV5-1 with TRBJ1-2; 7 bases fit TRBD1. V lost 1 base to trimming and J lost 4 bases; unmatched junction nucleotides: 4. Looked up from germline, CDR1 is SGHRS and CDR2 is YFSETQ. The CDR3 totals 14 residues. The CDR3 nucleotides are TGCGCCAGCAGCTTGTCAGGGACAGTCTATGGCTACACCTTC. This translates into CASSLSGTVYGYTF.

V is TRBV6-5 and J is TRBJ2-7; 7 bases agree with TRBD1. This CDR3 is 14 amino acids long. V lost 6 bases, J lost 2 bases, and 7 bases stayed unmatched. CDR1 and CDR2 (germline): MNHEY, SVGAGI. CDR3 bases: TGTGCCAGCAGCTTAACCGGGACAGCCTACGAGCAGTACTTC. Amino acids: CASSLTGTAYEQYF.

The gene calls are TRBV10-2 and TRBJ2-3; 9 bases map to TRBD2. This CDR3 is built from 12 residues. The germline gives CDR1 WSHSY, CDR2 SAAADI. J was trimmed by 14 bases and V by 6 bases; bases with no gene match: 9. In DNA form, the CDR3 reads TGCGCCAGCAGGAAGTCCGGGACTAGCCTGTATTTT. It specifies CASRKSGTSLYF.